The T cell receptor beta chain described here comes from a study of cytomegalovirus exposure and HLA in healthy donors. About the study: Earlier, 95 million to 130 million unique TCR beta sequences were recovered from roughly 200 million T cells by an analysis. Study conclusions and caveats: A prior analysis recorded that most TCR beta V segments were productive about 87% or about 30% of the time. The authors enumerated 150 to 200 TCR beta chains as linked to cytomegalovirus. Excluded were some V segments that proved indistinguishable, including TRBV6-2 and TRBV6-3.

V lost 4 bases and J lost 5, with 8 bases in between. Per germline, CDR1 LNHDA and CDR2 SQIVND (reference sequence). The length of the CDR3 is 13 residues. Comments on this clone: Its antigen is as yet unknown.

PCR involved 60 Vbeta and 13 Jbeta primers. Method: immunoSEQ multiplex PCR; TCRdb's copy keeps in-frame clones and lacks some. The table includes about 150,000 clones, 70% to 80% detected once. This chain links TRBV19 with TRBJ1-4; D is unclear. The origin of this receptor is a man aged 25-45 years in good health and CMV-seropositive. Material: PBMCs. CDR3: CASSRSRNEKLFF. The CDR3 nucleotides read TGTGCCAGTAGTAGGTCGCGGAATGAAAAACTGTTTTTT.